The 2 T cell receptor beta chains below come from one sample, sequenced in a study of T cells in women clearing cervical HPV infection. The repertoire was sequenced with immunoSEQ multiplex PCR; TCRdb's copy has only in-frame clones and lacks some. The sample shows about 33,000 clones, and about 3.9% sits with its ten largest clones. The sequenced sample was blood buffy coat. The source is a woman between 18 and 75 years old with a cervical HPV16 infection that either progressed to CIN3+ or cleared (not recorded which).

Details on this clone: The read finishes 3 residues shy of the CDR3 end, and the germline J gene is used to complete it. The V call is TRBV5-5, the J call TRBJ2-2, with D maybe TRBD1 (5 bases). The CDR3 runs to 13 residues. Germline values: CDR1 SGHKS, CDR2 YYEKEE (reference sequence). CDR3 residues: CASSTDSNEKLFF. CDR3 DNA, as far as it was read: TGTGCCAGCAGCACTGACAGTAATGAAAAG.

About this clone: The read terminates 3 residues before the CDR3 end, so the remaining end is supplied by the germline J gene. The V and J genes are TRBV6-2 or TRBV6-3 and TRBJ2-2; 7 bases agree with TRBD2. Trimming removed 6 bases from V and 3 bases from J; junction bases left unmatched: 4. Germline CDR1 reads MNHEY; CDR2 reads SVGEGT. CDR3 size: 14 residues. The CDR3 bases that were read are TGTGCCAGCAGCGGGGGGATGGACACCGGGGAG. Residues: CASSGGMDTGE. The CDR3 reads in full as CASSGGMDTGELFF.